What follows are 14 T cell receptor beta chains derived from one specimen sequenced in a study of T-cell memory formation after mild COVID-19 (dated by TCRdb to the early 2020s). The library was made by 5' RACE. Sequencing instrument: Illumina NovaSeq 6000. Using fastp at Q25 and MiXCR, TCRdb reprocessed the public reads and kept productive beta chains. Rows with a matching CDR3 protein are joined into one entry that keeps the most common DNA and genes. The table for this sample lists roughly 180,000 distinct CDR3 sequences; around 20% of them were counted only once. The ten top clones hold roughly 3.7% of the sample. Sequencing was performed on PBMCs or a T cell subset sorted from them (not recorded which). The receptors come from a man aged 18 to 30 who had mild COVID-19 (a few samples of this study predate the infection). The sample titles of this study are shuffled in the database, so cell type and time point are left out; the donor was told from shared clones.

This sequence joins TRBV18 and TRBJ2-7, with 10 bases aligning to TRBD1. The germline gives CDR1 KGHSH, CDR2 LQKENI. The CDR3 has 15 amino acids. V trimming: 6 bases; J trimming: 3 bases; junction bases outside the gene matches: 8. The CDR3 is CASSPGTGEGYEQYF. The CDR3 nucleotides are TGTGCCAGCTCCCCAGGGACAGGGGAAGGCTACGAGCAGTACTTC. Supplemented by reference TRBV18 and TRBJ2-7, the full variable domain reads NAGVMQNPRHLVRRRGQEARLRCSPMKGHSHVYWYRQLPEEGLKFMVYLQKENIIDESGMPKERFSAEFPKEGPSILRIQQVVRGDSAAYFCASSPGTGEGYEQYFGPGTRLTVT.

The rearrangement joins TRBV12-3 or TRBV12-4 to TRBJ1-2, with D unclear. Trimming removed 1 base at V and 8 bases at J, with 5 bases between. The CDR3 runs 11 residues. The CDR3 DNA reads TGTGCCAGCAGTTTAGATGGCGGCTACACCTTC. It encodes CASSLDGGYTF.

V is TRBV10-3 and J is TRBJ1-5, with a tentative D call TRBD1 (5 bases). The CDR3 runs to 14 residues. CDR1 is ENHRY, CDR2 SYGVKD, per germline. Trimming shortened V by 5 bases and J by 5 bases, and 13 bases separated the two germline ends. CDR3 nucleotides: TGTGCCATCAGTTTTAGTCGGGGGGATCAGCCCCAGCATTTT. Translation: CAISFSRGDQPQHF.

In its sample, this clonotype was seen a few times. This rearrangement joins TRBV4-2 to TRBJ1-4, with 7 bases identical to TRBD1. Trimming at V came to 4 bases and at J to 3 bases, leaving 8 bases not matched to a gene. The CDR3 runs to 16 residues. Germline-derived CDR1 and CDR2 are LGHNA and YNFKEQ. CDR3 in amino acids: CASSLDLGTANEKLFF. CDR3 DNA sequence: TGTGCCAGCAGCCTCGACCTCGGGACAGCTAATGAAAAACTGTTTTTT.

This clonotype was picked up a small number of times. CDR3 sequence reads: CAISDQDRNTEAFF. As DNA, the CDR3 is TGTGCCATCAGTGATCAGGACCGGAACACTGAAGCTTTCTTT. The chain links TRBV10-3 to TRBJ1-1, with D unresolved. This CDR3 spans 14 amino acids. The ends were cut back, 3 bases at V and 1 base at J, with 9 bases in the middle. CDR1 is ENHRY, CDR2 SYGVKD, per germline.

The V and J genes are TRBV5-1 and TRBJ1-5; D unresolved. CDR1 and CDR2 from the germline V gene are SGHRS and YFSETQ. The CDR3 contains 15 residues. With 4 bases removed from V and 0 bases from J, the gap between germline ends came to 11 bases. The CDR3 DNA reads TGCGCCAGCAGCCCTGAGCCAAATAGCAATCAGCCCCAGCATTTT. Translation: CASSPEPNSNQPQHF.

The V call is TRBV5-1, the J call TRBJ2-3; D ambiguous. V lost 4 bases to trimming and J lost 4 bases, with 10 bases between them. The CDR3 covers 13 residues. Looked up from germline, CDR1 is SGHRS and CDR2 is YFSETQ. The CDR3 spells CASSRVVSDTQYF. In DNA, the CDR3 is TGCGCCAGCAGCAGGGTGGTCTCAGATACGCAGTATTTT.

This clonotype was seen a few times. The chain uses TRBV7-9 and TRBJ2-3; 11 bases align to TRBD2. The CDR3 is 16 amino acids. Germline loops: CDR1 SEHNR, CDR2 FQNEAQ (reference sequence). J was trimmed by 3 bases and V by 5 bases; bases with no gene match: 7. The CDR3 nucleotides are TGTGCCAGCAGCCTGGGACTAGCGGCACTTACAGATACGCAGTATTTT. This sequence encodes CASSLGLAALTDTQYF.

The rearrangement joins TRBV28 to TRBJ1-1; D is unresolved. The CDR3 contains 15 residues. The V end was cut by 7 bases, the J end by 4 bases, with 19 bases between. Germline V gene data show CDR1 as MDHEN and CDR2 as SYDVKM. The CDR3 DNA sequence: TGTGCCAGCATCCTTTATGGGGATGGGAGCACTGAAGCTTTCTTT. Translating gives CASILYGDGSTEAFF.

In this sample, this clonotype turned up a few times. V and J are TRBV5-1 and TRBJ2-5, with 8 nucleotides matching TRBD2. Germline CDR1 is SGHRS and CDR2 is YFSETQ. The V segment lost 0 bases and the J segment 1 base; nucleotides outside the gene matches: 11. The CDR3 totals 18 residues. The CDR3 is CASSLGASGQTLQETQYF. The CDR3 DNA sequence: TGCGCCAGCAGCTTGGGGGCTAGCGGGCAAACCCTCCAAGAGACCCAGTACTTC.

This clonotype was picked up a small number of times. The chain has TRBV25-1 and TRBJ2-1; 8 bases fit TRBD2. The germline gives CDR1 MGHDK, CDR2 SYGVNS. Trimming at V came to 8 bases and at J to 4 bases, leaving 7 bases not matched to a gene. This CDR3 comprises 14 residues. The CDR3 nucleotides read TGTGCCAGCGCCGGGGGGGGCCCGTACAATGAGCAGTTCTTC. This encodes CASAGGGPYNEQFF.

V gene TRBV5-5 combines with J gene TRBJ1-2; 9 bases align to TRBD1. This CDR3 spans 14 amino acids. V was pared by 5 bases and J by 7 bases, with 9 bases of the junction left unmatched. Germline CDR1 is SGHKS and CDR2 is YYEKEE (reference sequence). The CDR3 loop is CASRVPGQGRGYTF. CDR3 bases: TGTGCCAGCAGGGTCCCGGGACAGGGACGTGGCTACACCTTC.

The sample holds many counts of this clonotype. The chain couples TRBV11-2 to TRBJ1-2; a possible D gene is TRBD1 (5 bases). CDR3 length: 14 residues. The ends were cut back, 5 bases at V and 4 bases at J, with 14 bases in the middle. Germline V gene lookup returns CDR1 SGHAT and CDR2 FQNNGV. CDR3 nucleotide sequence: TGTGCCAGCAGCATCCCCGGGGCCCCCTATGGCTACACCTTC. Protein product: CASSIPGAPYGYTF.

This clonotype was observed at least ten times. V gene TRBV2 combines with J gene TRBJ2-2; 10 positions agree with TRBD2. Germline CDR1 is SNHLY and CDR2 is FYNNEI. The CDR3 is 14 residues long. With V trimmed by 6 bases and J by 5 bases, 3 bases remained unmatched. CDR3 in amino acids: CASSILAGTGELFF. CDR3 coding DNA: TGTGCCAGCAGCATACTAGCGGGGACCGGGGAGCTGTTTTTT. The whole variable domain, remainder taken from reference TRBV2 and TRBJ2-2, is EPEVTQTPSHQVTQMGQEVILRCVPISNHLYFYWYRQILGQKVEFLVSFYNNEISEKSEIFDDQFSVERPDGSNFTLKIRSTKLEDSAMYFCASSILAGTGELFFGEGSRLTVL.